The 24 T cell receptor beta chains given below trace back to one sample, sequenced in a study of blood T cell repertoires in COVID-19 (dated by TCRdb to the early 2020s). The library was produced with the immunoSEQ multiplex PCR assay. The clones in this table, taken by TCRdb from immuneACCESS, are in-frame only. Not every clone is retained; where verified, under half of the shortfall comes from an unresolved V gene, and the cause of the rest is unknown. The sample records approximately 220,000 clones, approximately 91% of which are singletons. Roughly 0.69% of the sample lies in the top ten. Sequenced material: peripheral blood. The receptors derive from a man between 35 and 55 years old with acute or convalescent COVID-19.

V usage is TRBV27 and J usage is TRBJ2-7; 11 bases fit TRBD2. The CDR3 consists of 16 residues. J lost 4 bases, V lost 8 bases, and 13 bases had no gene match. CDR1 MNHEY and CDR2 SMNVEV come from the germline V gene (reference sequence). CDR3 region: CASRGASGRRGYEQYF. In DNA, the CDR3 is TGTGCCAGCCGGGGAGCTAGCGGGAGGAGAGGTTACGAGCAGTACTTC.

This chain joins TRBV7-7 and TRBJ1-1; D perhaps matches TRBD1 (5 bases). V lost 5 bases and J 7 bases, leaving 14 bases between the germline ends. The CDR3 has 13 residues. Germline values: CDR1 SSHAT, CDR2 FNYEAQ (reference sequence). The CDR3 DNA reads TGTGCCAGCAGCCGCGGGACCGTGTTTGAAGCTTTCTTT. Protein: CASSRGTVFEAFF.

The V and J genes are TRBV4-1 and TRBJ2-2; 11 positions agree with TRBD2. J gave up 7 bases and V 3 bases, and 10 bases lay outside the gene matches. This CDR3 is 17 amino acids long. The germline V gene has CDR1 MGHRA and CDR2 YSYEKL. The CDR3 sequence: CASSHRGSGGDLGELFF. CDR3 DNA sequence: TGCGCCAGCAGCCACCGGGGTAGCGGGGGGGATCTCGGGGAGCTGTTTTTT.

The chain joins TRBV14 to TRBJ2-7; 10 positions match TRBD1. After removal of 2 bases from V and 0 bases from J, the junction contained 1 base not matched to a gene. The CDR3 is made up of 15 amino acids. Germline V gives CDR1 SGHDN, CDR2 FVKESK. The CDR3 is CASSQRTGGSYEQYF. The DNA for the CDR3 is TGTGCCAGCAGCCAACGGACAGGGGGCTCCTACGAGCAGTACTTC. Using reference TRBV14 and TRBJ2-7 for the parts outside the CDR3, the full variable domain is EAGVTQFPSHSVIEKGQTVTLRCDPISGHDNLYWYRRVMGKEIKFLLHFVKESKQDESGMPNNRFLAERTGGTYSTLKVQPAELEDSGVYFCASSQRTGGSYEQYFGPGTRLTVT.

This chain joins TRBV5-1 and TRBJ2-7; tentatively, D is TRBD1 (6 bases). Trimming stripped 3 bases from V and 2 bases from J, with 15 bases between. This CDR3 is 15 amino acids long. CDR1 is SGHRS, CDR2 YFSETQ, per germline. The CDR3 coding sequence is TGCGCCAGCAGCTCAGCCCTAGGGACACCCTACGAGCAGTACTTC. It translates to CASSSALGTPYEQYF.

V gene TRBV3-1 (or the pseudogene TRBV3-2) combines with J gene TRBJ2-1; D is unresolved. V was clipped by 4 bases and J by 9 bases, with 10 bases between them. This CDR3 comprises 12 residues. The germline V gene encodes CDR1 LGHDT and CDR2 YNNKEL (reference sequence). Written as DNA, the CDR3 is TGTGCCAGCAGCCTCCCCTTCAGTGAGCAGTTCTTC. Translation: CASSLPFSEQFF.

The chain carries TRBV19 and TRBJ2-2; 12 nucleotides line up with TRBD1. The CDR3 has 18 amino acids. The V segment lost 5 bases and the J segment 0 bases; nucleotides outside the gene matches: 7. From germline, CDR1 is LNHDA and CDR2 SQIVND (reference sequence). CDR3 sequence: CASSRRGQGAPNTGELFF. The CDR3 nucleotides read TGTGCCAGTAGTCGAAGGGGACAGGGGGCCCCGAACACCGGGGAGCTGTTTTTT.

This rearrangement joins TRBV7-9 to TRBJ1-3; a weak D match, TRBD1 (5 bases). V was shortened by 6 bases and J by 2 bases, with 11 bases between the two germline ends. CDR1 is SEHNR and CDR2 is FQNEAQ in the germline V gene (reference sequence). This CDR3 spans 14 amino acids. In nucleotides, the CDR3 is TGTGCCAGCAGTACAGGCGGACCTGGAAACACCATATATTTT. Protein: CASSTGGPGNTIYF.

The J gene is TRBJ1-3, the V gene TRBV6-5; D not resolved. CDR3 size: 15 residues. V lost 7 bases and J lost 0, with 13 bases in between. Germline assignment: CDR1 MNHEY and CDR2 SVGAGI. Here the CDR3 reads CASKLTRGSGNTIYF. In DNA form, the CDR3 reads TGTGCCAGCAAGCTTACCCGGGGCTCTGGAAACACCATATATTTT.

The chain joins TRBV19 to TRBJ1-6; the match to TRBD1 covers 8 bases. V was pared by 5 bases and J by 7 bases, with 4 bases of the junction left unmatched. The CDR3 is made up of 14 amino acids. Germline CDR1 reads LNHDA; CDR2 reads SQIVND (reference sequence). As DNA, the CDR3 is TGTGCCAGTAGTGGTACAGGGGGGAATTCACCCCTCCACTTT. It yields the protein CASSGTGGNSPLHF.

This chain connects TRBV2 to TRBJ2-2, with TRBD1 matching 8 bases. Germline V CDR1 and CDR2: SNHLY, FYNNEI. CDR3 length equals 15 residues. The V segment lost 6 bases and the J segment 4 bases; nucleotides outside the gene matches: 7. The CDR3 here is CASRRQGSVTGELFF. The CDR3 nucleotides read TGTGCCAGCAGACGACAGGGGTCGGTCACCGGGGAGCTGTTTTTT.

The chain employs TRBV7-2 and TRBJ2-5; 7 bases are shared with TRBD2. This CDR3 is 14 amino acids long. Germline CDR1 is SGHTA and CDR2 is FQGNSA. Trimming cost V 3 bases and J 5 bases; bases outside gene matches: 6. The CDR3 nucleotides are TGTGCCAGCAGCTTGGGGGGGACGGGGGAGACCCAGTACTTC. This codes for CASSLGGTGETQYF.

V usage is TRBV24-1 and J usage is TRBJ2-3; TRBD2 matches at 11 bases. The CDR3 sequence is 16 residues long. Germline CDR1 and CDR2: KGHDR and SFDVKD. The J segment lost 2 bases and the V segment lost 9 bases, leaving 9 bases of the junction unmatched. The chain's CDR3 is CATQTTSGTYTDTQYF. For the CDR3, the DNA is TGTGCCACCCAAACGACTAGCGGGACGTACACAGATACGCAGTATTTT.

The rearrangement joins TRBV18 to TRBJ1-2; D is ambiguous. The CDR3 extends over 13 amino acids. V was clipped by 6 bases and J by 3 bases, with 11 bases between them. From germline, CDR1 is KGHSH and CDR2 LQKENI. CDR3 region: CASSSGGDYGYTF. DNA of the CDR3: TGTGCCAGCTCCTCAGGAGGAGACTATGGCTACACCTTC.

The chain links TRBV13 to TRBJ1-6, with TRBD1 matching 8 bases. With V trimmed by 2 bases and J by 6 bases, 12 bases remained unmatched. The CDR3 consists of 18 residues. Germline V gene lookup returns CDR1 PRHDT and CDR2 FYEKMQ (reference sequence). The DNA of the CDR3 is TGTGCCAGCAGCTTACAGTCGACTAGGACAGGGTTTAATTCACCCCTCCACTTT. This gives the protein CASSLQSTRTGFNSPLHF.

The genes are TRBV9 and TRBJ2-1; 12 bases agree with TRBD1. Trimming removed 4 bases from V and 7 bases from J; junction bases left unmatched: 9. This CDR3 has 16 residues. Looked up from germline, CDR1 is SGDLS and CDR2 is YYNGEE. CDR3 in DNA: TGTGCCAGCAGCCCTCCCGTGGGACAGGGGGCAAATGAGCAGTTCTTC. It specifies CASSPPVGQGANEQFF.

As to this clone: Germline is not matched at one junction end, which may reflect a read error. The CDR3 region is CASSQGTGLYSNQPQHF. In DNA, the CDR3 is TGTGCCAGCAGTCAAGGGACAGGGCTTTATAGCAATCAGCCCCAGCATTTT. This chain links TRBV4-2 with TRBJ1-5; 9 bases map to TRBD1. The CDR3 consists of 17 residues. The germline V gene has CDR1 LGHNA and CDR2 YNFKEQ.

The chain carries TRBV7-2 and TRBJ2-3, with D possibly being TRBD2 (5 bases). The CDR3 totals 15 residues. Per germline, CDR1 SGHTA and CDR2 FQGNSA. Trimming shortened V by 3 bases and J by 2 bases, and 12 bases separated the two germline ends. The CDR3: CASSFSAVPTDTQYF. The CDR3 DNA is TGTGCCAGCAGCTTTTCAGCGGTCCCCACAGATACGCAGTATTTT.

This clone appeared a single time. The chain employs TRBV15 and TRBJ1-1, with 8 bases fitting TRBD1. The ends lost 1 base at V and 1 base at J; junction bases unmatched: 5. There are 16 residues in the CDR3. CDR1 and CDR2 (germline): LNHNV, YYDKDF (reference sequence). The CDR3 nucleotides read TGTGCCACCAGCAGAGCCACAGGGGGTCGGAACACTGAAGCTTTCTTT. Translated, it gives CATSRATGGRNTEAFF. The complete variable domain, with remaining parts taken from reference TRBV15 and TRBJ1-1, reads DAMVIQNPRYQVTQFGKPVTLSCSQTLNHNVMYWYQQKSSQAPKLLFHYYDKDFNNEADTPDNFQSRRPNTSFCFLDIRSPGLGDTAMYLCATSRATGGRNTEAFFGQGTRLTVV.

The chain is built from TRBV19 and TRBJ2-3; D gene unclear. The CDR3 covers 13 residues. Germline CDR1 reads LNHDA; CDR2 reads SQIVND (reference sequence). Trimming took off 7 bases at V and 5 bases at J, with 13 bases between the two ends. The CDR3 DNA reads TGTGCCAGTAAGGAGCCCATCGGAGATACGCAGTATTTT. This codes for CASKEPIGDTQYF.

The chain links TRBV7-2 to TRBJ2-1; 9 bases fit TRBD2. V shed 1 base and J 0 bases; nucleotides not matched to a gene: 1. The CDR3 contains 16 residues. Germline CDR1 SGHTA, CDR2 FQGNSA. As DNA, the CDR3 is TGTGCCAGCAGCTTAGTTAGCGGGAGCTCCTACAATGAGCAGTTCTTC. Translated: CASSLVSGSSYNEQFF.

The J gene is TRBJ2-1, the V gene TRBV18, with 7 bases lining up with TRBD2. The CDR3 is made up of 15 amino acids. V lost 6 bases and J lost 5; bases outside the gene matches: 10. CDR1 and CDR2 from the germline V gene are KGHSH and LQKENI. CDR3 in DNA: TGTGCCAGCTCCCAGGGTCTAGCGGAAAACAATGAGCAGTTCTTC. Its translation is CASSQGLAENNEQFF.

The gene calls are TRBV7-2 and TRBJ1-6, with D hard to call. This CDR3 has 14 amino acids. The germline CDR1 and CDR2 sequences are SGHTA and FQGNSA. V shed 3 bases and J shed 10 bases, with 13 bases lying between them. CDR3 in amino acids: CASSLEARQSPLHF. The CDR3 DNA is TGTGCCAGCAGCTTGGAGGCCCGCCAGTCACCCCTCCACTTT.

This chain uses TRBV28 with TRBJ2-7; 10 bases match TRBD2. Germline V CDR1 and CDR2: MDHEN, SYDVKM. There are 15 residues in the CDR3. The ends lost 5 bases at V and 1 base at J; junction bases unmatched: 5. CDR3 amino acids: CASSRPGLASYEQYF. The CDR3 DNA sequence: TGTGCCAGCAGTCGCCCGGGACTAGCGTCCTACGAGCAGTACTTC.